This T cell receptor beta chain appears in the sequencing data of a study of CD8+ T cells in alopecia areata. The sequencing template was cDNA reverse transcribed from extracted RNA. Measured with immunoSEQ multiplex PCR; TCRdb has only the in-frame clones, and not every one. The table records 120,000 or so clones, around 50% of them present only once. CDR1 is SQVTM and CDR2 is ANQGSEA in the germline V gene. The ends lost 1 base at V and 0 bases at J; junction bases unmatched: 7. CDR3 length: 16 residues. Material for sequencing was NKG2D-low CD8+ T cells sorted from blood. The sequence was obtained from a human donor with alopecia areata. This rearrangement joins TRBV29-1 to TRBJ2-3; 7 nucleotides agree with TRBD2. The CDR3 reads CSVEAVAGESTDTQYF. The CDR3 DNA reads TGCAGCGTTGAAGCTGTGGCGGGGGAGAGCACAGATACGCAGTATTTT.